The clone carrying this T cell receptor (beta chain) was picked up many times. TCRdb ran MiXCR on the reads and lists one entry per CDR3 protein. The table has 300,000 to 450,000 distinct CDR3 sequences, less than 20% seen once; the top ten hold 7.5% to 9%. The source of the sample is a study of T cell repertoires in cytomegalovirus infection. Study background: Evidence of both CMV infection and a matching HLA type came from public TCR beta signatures.

Sequenced material: PBMCs. The receptor comes from a human donor in good health (CMV status not recorded). Some clones in this sample may be carry-over from other donors' samples.

The CDR3 loop reads CASSSEGRWIGTQYF. The CDR3 region has the DNA TGTGCCAGCAGCTCAGAAGGACGGTGGATCGGTACGCAGTATTTT. The J gene is TRBJ2-3, the V gene TRBV7-8; D gene ambiguous. Trimming removed 4 bases at V and 8 bases at J, with 19 bases between. Germline assignment: CDR1 SGHVS and CDR2 FQNEAQ. The CDR3 has 15 amino acids. The full variable domain, its missing parts supplied by reference TRBV7-8 and TRBJ2-3, is GAGVSQSPRYKVAKRGQDVALRCDPISGHVSLFWYQQALGQGPEFLTYFQNEAQLDKSGLPSDRFFAERPEGSVSTLKIQRTQQEDSAVYLCASSSEGRWIGTQYFGPGTRLTVL.